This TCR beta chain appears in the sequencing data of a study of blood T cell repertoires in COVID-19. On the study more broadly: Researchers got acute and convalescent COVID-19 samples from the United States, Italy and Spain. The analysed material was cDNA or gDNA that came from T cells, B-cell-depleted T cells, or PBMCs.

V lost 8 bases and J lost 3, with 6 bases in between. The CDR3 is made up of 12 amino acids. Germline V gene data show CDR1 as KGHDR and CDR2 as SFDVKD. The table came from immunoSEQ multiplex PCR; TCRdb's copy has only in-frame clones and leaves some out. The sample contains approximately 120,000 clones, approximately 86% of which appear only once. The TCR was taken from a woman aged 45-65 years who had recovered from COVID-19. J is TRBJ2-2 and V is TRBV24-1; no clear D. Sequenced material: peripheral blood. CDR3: CATTTHTGELFF. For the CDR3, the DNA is TGTGCCACCACCACTCACACCGGGGAGCTGTTTTTT.